These 28 T cell receptor beta chains were all obtained from the same sample, sequenced in a study of T cell responses to AZD1222 COVID-19 vaccine. Repertoires were generated with immunoSEQ multiplex PCR, while TCRdb's copy carries only in-frame clones and drops some. The data contain around 110,000 clones, approximately 92% of them singletons. The sample here was peripheral blood, taken on day 0 of AZD1222 vaccination. Receptors were obtained from an adult in good health.

The CDR3 bases are TGTGCCAGCAGTTCAAACCAGGGGACGACGGCTTTCTTT. Translating it yields CASSSNQGTTAFF. The rearrangement uses TRBV6-5 and TRBJ1-1; D might be TRBD1 (6 bases). The CDR3 is 13 residues long. Trimming shortened V by 4 bases and J by 11 bases, and 17 bases separated the two germline ends. Germline CDR1 and CDR2: MNHEY and SVGAGI.

This clone was counted once. The chain combines TRBV24-1 with TRBJ2-7; D uncertain. CDR1 is KGHDR and CDR2 is SFDVKD in the germline V gene. V gave up 0 bases and J gave up 6 bases, with 8 bases separating them. The CDR3 extends over 13 amino acids. CDR3 bases: TGTGCCACCAGTGATTTGCATCTGGGCGAGCAGTACTTC. Its protein is CATSDLHLGEQYF.

V usage is TRBV3-1 (or the pseudogene TRBV3-2) and J usage is TRBJ2-7; possible D gene TRBD2, 5 bases. This CDR3 comprises 13 residues. Trimming pared 4 bases from V and 3 bases from J, leaving 10 bases between. Germline V gene lookup returns CDR1 LGHDT and CDR2 YNNKEL (reference sequence). DNA of the CDR3: TGTGCCAGCAGCCCATACACTAGCTACGAGCAGTACTTC. This encodes CASSPYTSYEQYF.

V and J are TRBV7-3 and TRBJ2-7; D is possibly TRBD1 (6 bases). The V end lost 5 bases, the J end lost 3 bases, and 11 bases lay between the germline ends. Germline assignment: CDR1 SGHTA and CDR2 FQGTGA. There are 13 residues in the CDR3. The CDR3 nucleotides read TGTGCCAGCAGCATCGGACAGTACTACGAGCAGTACTTC. It translates to CASSIGQYYEQYF.

This chain joins TRBV5-1 and TRBJ2-1; TRBD2 matches 13 bases. The trim removed 3 bases at V and 9 bases at J, leaving 9 bases unmatched. Germline CDR1 SGHRS, CDR2 YFSETQ. The CDR3 totals 16 residues. DNA for the CDR3: TGCGCCAGCAGCTCGGCGGGGACTAGCGGGATGGTTGAGCAGTTCTTC. It specifies CASSSAGTSGMVEQFF.

The chain couples TRBV2 to TRBJ2-5; TRBD1 aligns across 7 bases. This CDR3 contains 14 residues. Germline CDR1 SNHLY, CDR2 FYNNEI. Unmatched junction bases numbered 9, after V lost 8 bases and J lost 3 bases. In DNA form, the CDR3 reads TGTGCCAGCGCTAGAGGGGGCTCGGAAGAGACCCAGTACTTC. It codes for CASARGGSEETQYF.

The rearrangement joins TRBV18 to TRBJ2-7, with 7 bases identical to TRBD2. This CDR3 is built from 14 residues. The ends lost 3 bases at V and 0 bases at J; junction bases unmatched: 2. Germline V gene lookup returns CDR1 KGHSH and CDR2 LQKENI. CDR3 amino acids: CASSPGGTSYEQYF. CDR3 nucleotides: TGTGCCAGCTCACCGGGGGGGACCTCCTACGAGCAGTACTTC.

CDR3 sequence (DNA): TGTGCCAGCAGCGTAGTAACGGACAACACTGAAGCTTTCTTT. This sequence encodes CASSVVTDNTEAFF. V is TRBV9 and J is TRBJ1-1; D unresolved. CDR1 SGDLS and CDR2 YYNGEE come from the germline V gene. The CDR3 spans 14 residues. V lost 0 bases and J 2 bases, leaving 8 bases between the germline ends. Looking up the rest from reference TRBV9 and TRBJ1-1 gives the full variable domain: DSGVTQTPKHLITATGQRVTLRCSPRSGDLSVYWYQQSLDQGLQFLIQYYNGEERAKGNILERFSAQQFPDLHSELNLSSLELGDSALYFCASSVVTDNTEAFFGQGTRLTVV.

This clone was seen just once. This chain connects TRBV5-5 to TRBJ2-5; TRBD2 matches 13 bases. CDR1 is SGHKS, CDR2 YYEKEE, per germline (reference sequence). This CDR3 spans 17 amino acids. The ends lost 2 bases at V and 2 bases at J; junction bases unmatched: 6. The CDR3 DNA sequence: TGTGCCAGCAGCTTCGGACTAGCGGGAGCAGGGCAAGAGACCCAGTACTTC. Translated, it gives CASSFGLAGAGQETQYF.

The rearrangement uses TRBV6-5 and TRBJ2-1; 12 nucleotides agree with TRBD2. Germline V gives CDR1 MNHEY, CDR2 SVGAGI. Germline trimming cut 0 bases from V and 9 bases from J; bases unmatched to any gene: 6. CDR3 length equals 16 residues. Here the CDR3 reads CASSYSTTSGSVEQFF. Here the CDR3 DNA reads TGTGCCAGCAGTTACTCGACGACTAGCGGGAGTGTTGAGCAGTTCTTC.

This chain links TRBV7-3 with TRBJ2-1, with 7 bases lining up with TRBD2. The CDR3 sequence is 14 residues long. Trimming took 1 base from V and 9 from J; bases not matched to a gene: 6. Germline loops: CDR1 SGHTA, CDR2 FQGTGA. DNA of the CDR3: TGTGCCAGCAGCTTAAATCGGGCTAGCGGTGAGCAGTTCTTC. It is translated as CASSLNRASGEQFF.

This clone was seen only once. This chain joins TRBV9 and TRBJ2-1; 10 nucleotides agree with TRBD2. Germline V lookup: CDR1 SGDLS, CDR2 YYNGEE. This CDR3 is built from 16 residues. J was trimmed by 6 bases and V by 4 bases; bases with no gene match: 10. The CDR3 region has the DNA TGTGCCAGCAGCCCCAAAGCGGGAGGGTTACCCAATGAGCAGTTCTTC. Amino acid sequence: CASSPKAGGLPNEQFF. The variable domain in full, completed from reference TRBV9 and TRBJ2-1, reads DSGVTQTPKHLITATGQRVTLRCSPRSGDLSVYWYQQSLDQGLQFLIQYYNGEERAKGNILERFSAQQFPDLHSELNLSSLELGDSALYFCASSPKAGGLPNEQFFGPGTRLTVL.

The rearrangement uses TRBV2 and TRBJ2-2; no clear D gene. Germline V gene lookup returns CDR1 SNHLY and CDR2 FYNNEI. Trimming removed 7 bases at V and 3 bases at J, with 6 bases between. This CDR3 spans 12 amino acids. Written as DNA, the CDR3 is TGTGCCAGCACAACGGACACCGGGGAGCTGTTTTTT. It encodes CASTTDTGELFF. The whole variable domain, remainder taken from reference TRBV2 and TRBJ2-2, is EPEVTQTPSHQVTQMGQEVILRCVPISNHLYFYWYRQILGQKVEFLVSFYNNEISEKSEIFDDQFSVERPDGSNFTLKIRSTKLEDSAMYFCASTTDTGELFFGEGSRLTVL.

In this sample, this clone turned up once. This chain links TRBV21-1 with TRBJ1-2; the D call in the table, TRBD1, was not verified against the DNA. TRBV21-1 is flagged as a pseudogene. The CDR3 contains 16 residues. Here the CDR3 reads CAKPSPYLTVNYGYTF. As DNA, the CDR3 is TGTGCCAAACCCTCACCTTATCTGACAGTCAACTATGGCTACACCTTC.

The chain is built from TRBV28 and TRBJ2-5, with 8 bases matching TRBD1. Unmatched junction bases numbered 13, after V lost 4 bases and J lost 0 bases. The CDR3 extends over 18 amino acids. Germline values: CDR1 MDHEN, CDR2 SYDVKM. The CDR3: CASSSGQGTLIDQETQYF. The CDR3, as DNA: TGTGCCAGCAGTTCCGGACAGGGCACCCTCATCGACCAAGAGACCCAGTACTTC.

J is TRBJ1-6 and V is TRBV5-1; 8 nucleotides line up with TRBD1. CDR3 length: 14 residues. The V gene end was trimmed by 6 bases and the J gene end by 11 bases; junction bases not matched to a gene: 10. Germline V gene sequence: CDR1 SGHRS, CDR2 YFSETQ. CDR3 bases: TGCGCCAGCACCGTCGGACAGGGTGATACACCCCTCCACTTT. Encoded protein: CASTVGQGDTPLHF.

The V gene is TRBV3-1 (or the pseudogene TRBV3-2), the J gene TRBJ1-2; TRBD1 agrees at 7 bases. Germline V gives CDR1 LGHDT, CDR2 YNNKEL (reference sequence). Trimming at V came to 1 base and at J to 4 bases, leaving 3 bases not matched to a gene. This CDR3 comprises 14 residues. The CDR3 region has the DNA TGTGCCAGCAGCCAAGTGGGACAGATCTATGGCTACACCTTC. It specifies CASSQVGQIYGYTF.

The V call is TRBV19, the J call TRBJ2-1; 8 bases agree with TRBD2. This CDR3 has 14 residues. CDR1 is LNHDA, CDR2 SQIVND, per germline (reference sequence). With V trimmed by 5 bases and J by 9 bases, 9 bases remained unmatched. The CDR3 bases are TGTGCCAGTAGTCTAGGACTAGCCGGACGTGAGCAGTTCTTC. Translating gives CASSLGLAGREQFF.

V gene TRBV7-2 combines with J gene TRBJ1-2; D perhaps matches TRBD1 (6 bases). The CDR3 runs to 13 residues. In germline, CDR1 is SGHTA, CDR2 FQGNSA. Trimming cost V 1 base and J 8 bases, with 11 bases left between them. CDR3 coding DNA: TGTGCCAGCAGCTTAGAACAGGGTGGAGGCTACACCTTC. It codes for CASSLEQGGGYTF.

In the case of this clone: An end of the junction does not agree with germline; a read error may underlie this. The V call is TRBV7-9, the J call TRBJ2-5, with D tentatively TRBD1 or TRBD2 (5 bases each). This CDR3 is built from 12 residues. Germline V gives CDR1 SEHNR, CDR2 FQNEAQ (reference sequence). The CDR3 bases are TGTGCCAGCAGCTTAAATAGTGGCGAGGGGAACTTC. Its protein product is CASSLNSGEGNF.

V usage is TRBV28 and J usage is TRBJ1-4; weak D call: TRBD1 (6 bases). Trimming shortened V by 6 bases and J by 7 bases, and 21 bases separated the two germline ends. This CDR3 comprises 16 residues. Germline CDR1 and CDR2: MDHEN and SYDVKM. The CDR3 region has the DNA TGTGCCAGCAGCCCACCAACAGGGCCGACCACTGAAAAACTGTTTTTT. Translated: CASSPPTGPTTEKLFF.

V is TRBV5-6 and J is TRBJ1-5; D remains ambiguous. The germline V and J ends were trimmed by 2 bases and 5 bases, with 5 bases remaining between them. Germline V gives CDR1 SGHDT, CDR2 YYEEEE. The CDR3 runs to 12 residues. The DNA for the CDR3 is TGTGCCAGCAGCTTTCAGCATCAGCCCCAGCATTTT. Amino acids: CASSFQHQPQHF.

The chain is built from TRBV7-2 and TRBJ2-1; maybe TRBD2 (6 bases). Germline values: CDR1 SGHTA, CDR2 FQGNSA. This CDR3 comprises 16 residues. Trimming pared 4 bases from V and 4 bases from J, leaving 17 bases between. CDR3 sequence (DNA): TGTGCCAGCAGCTCCCAACTAGCCGTTACGTACAATGAGCAGTTCTTC. This gives the protein CASSSQLAVTYNEQFF. The full variable domain, its missing parts supplied by reference TRBV7-2 and TRBJ2-1, is GAGVSQSPSNKVTEKGKDVELRCDPISGHTALYWYRQSLGQGLEFLIYFQGNSAPDKSGLPSDRFSAERTGGSVSTLTIQRTQQEDSAVYLCASSSQLAVTYNEQFFGPGTRLTVL.

The gene calls are TRBV24-1 and TRBJ1-1, with a tentative D call TRBD1 (5 bases). The CDR3 has 13 residues. Between the trimmed V and J ends, which lost 9 bases and 4 bases, there was a span of 14 bases. The germline V gene encodes CDR1 KGHDR and CDR2 SFDVKD. The CDR3 spells CATSRGRGTEAFF. CDR3 in DNA: TGTGCCACCTCCCGTGGAAGGGGCACTGAAGCTTTCTTT.

The chain links TRBV7-8 to TRBJ2-7; the match to TRBD1 covers 8 bases. V was pared by 7 bases and J by 2 bases, with 7 bases of the junction left unmatched. Germline V gene lookup returns CDR1 SGHVS and CDR2 FQNEAQ. The length of the CDR3 is 14 residues. This CDR3 reads CASTIGQGTYEQYF. For the CDR3, the DNA is TGTGCCAGCACCATAGGACAGGGCACCTACGAGCAGTACTTC. Based on the CDR3 plus reference TRBV7-8 and TRBJ2-7, the full variable domain is GAGVSQSPRYKVAKRGQDVALRCDPISGHVSLFWYQQALGQGPEFLTYFQNEAQLDKSGLPSDRFFAERPEGSVSTLKIQRTQQEDSAVYLCASTIGQGTYEQYFGPGTRLTVT.

V usage is TRBV2 and J usage is TRBJ1-2; the match to TRBD1 covers 7 bases. The CDR3 loop spans 15 amino acids. The V segment lost 4 bases and the J segment 3 bases; nucleotides outside the gene matches: 8. Germline V lookup: CDR1 SNHLY, CDR2 FYNNEI. The CDR3 region has the DNA TGTGCCAGCAGTGGAACAGGGGACAGCTACTATGGCTACACCTTC. Amino acid sequence: CASSGTGDSYYGYTF. The variable domain in full, with the rest retrieved from reference TRBV2 and TRBJ1-2, is EPEVTQTPSHQVTQMGQEVILRCVPISNHLYFYWYRQILGQKVEFLVSFYNNEISEKSEIFDDQFSVERPDGSNFTLKIRSTKLEDSAMYFCASSGTGDSYYGYTFGSGTRLTVV.

This chain joins TRBV14 and TRBJ1-2, with 7 bases matching TRBD1. The CDR3 is 13 residues long. V shed 4 bases and J 4 bases; nucleotides not matched to a gene: 3. Germline V lookup: CDR1 SGHDN, CDR2 FVKESK. For the CDR3, the DNA is TGTGCCAGCAGCCTAGGGACAGCCTATGGCTACACCTTC. It encodes CASSLGTAYGYTF.

V and J are TRBV9 and TRBJ1-2; no definite D call. V was trimmed by 4 bases and J by 3 bases, leaving 10 bases between them. Germline V lookup: CDR1 SGDLS, CDR2 YYNGEE. The CDR3 covers 13 residues. The CDR3 DNA follows: TGTGCCAGCAGCCCCCCAACGGACTATGGCTACACCTTC. It encodes CASSPPTDYGYTF.